The present TCR beta chain was sequenced within a study of T-cell memory formation after mild COVID-19 (dated by TCRdb to the early 2020s). Broadly, across the study: TCR sequence clusters from the two donors were found to be largely donor specific. In a couple of donors, T-cell clones that expanded and contracted after mild COVID-19 were followed by sequencing TCRalpha and TCRbeta repertoires longitudinally. The cohort comprised two young, previously healthy adult volunteers, one female and one male. General findings and caveats noted by the study authors: From day 15 to 85, contracting clones showed balanced CD4/CD8 phenotypes, whereas a second wave of clones that expanded from day 15 to 37 leaned towards CD4+. The detection of some responding clones in pre-infection memory suggests that pre-existing cross-reactive memory T cells joined the SARS-CoV-2 response. The second-wave clones that peaked on day 37 were not confirmed to be SARS-CoV-2 specific. Contracting CD4+ clones were located mainly in the CM and EM memory subsets, whereas CD8+ clones were found to be enriched in EMRA. Only a couple of mild cases were covered in the study, and larger cohorts including severe cases with pre-infection samples were considered necessary.

Ficoll-Paque density gradient centrifugation was the method used to isolate PBMCs. Instrument used: Illumina NovaSeq 6000. cDNA libraries for TCRalpha and TCRbeta were prepared by 5'RACE using constant-segment primers, with sample barcodes and unique molecular identifiers added. Trizol reagent was used to extract RNA from every sample. Library amplification was performed in two PCR steps, and a second sample barcode and Illumina TruSeq adapters were introduced in the second step. Sequencing of the libraries was done on an Illumina NovaSeq, producing 2 x 150 bp paired-end reads. The authors' pipeline ran thus. With migec v1.2.7, reads were demultiplexed and then collapsed into UMI-guided consensus sequences. Using mixcr v2.1.11, the UMI consensuses were aligned to TRA and TRB V and J templates and assembled into clonotypes. Clonotypes were classified as expanded or contracted when called significant by both edgeR and NoisET, with noise models trained on biological replicates. For edgeR calls, a false discovery rate-adjusted p below 0.01 and a log2 fold-change threshold of 1 were applied. As an exploratory analysis of dynamics, PCA with hierarchical clustering was applied to max-normalized trajectories of the 1000 most abundant clonotypes. The CD4 or CD8 phenotype of responding clones was assigned using the separately sequenced CD4+ and CD8+ repertoires. TCRdb trimmed public reads at Q25 via fastp, called clones via MiXCR and kept in-frame beta chains. CDR3 protein duplicates are merged, each entry listing the most common genes and DNA. These V and J calls derive from TCRdb rather than the authors' analysis. For this sample the table gives roughly 120,000 distinct CDR3 sequences, of which about 17% were detected only once. The ten most abundant clones make up about 15% of the sample.

A single count supports this clonotype. It has no known antigen specificity. Base qualities are not recorded, but no much larger clone differs from it by a single base. CDR1 and CDR2 (SGDLS, YYNGEE) derive from the germline V gene. Trimming removed 7 bases from V and 2 bases from J; the gene matches leave 2 bases unexplained. The CDR3 covers 13 residues, taking in both the cysteine and the phenylalanine. The kept DNA is CDR3 alone, 39 bases in frame from the first base. The TCR originated in an adult woman who had mild COVID-19 (a few samples of this study predate the infection). The sample titles of this study are shuffled in the database, so cell type and time point are left out; the donor was told from shared clones. Material: PBMCs or a T cell subset sorted from them (not recorded which). In this chain, TRBV9 is recombined with TRBJ2-2, with 7 central nucleotides matching TRBD2. Here is the DNA: TGTGCCAGCGCAGCGGGAAACACCGGGGAGCTGTTTTTT. The resulting protein is CASAAGNTGELFF.